The 10 T cell receptor beta chains below all came from one sample that was sequenced in a study of blood T cell repertoires in COVID-19. Assay: immunoSEQ multiplex PCR; the TCRdb copy retains only in-frame clones and omits some. The repertoire holds some 350,000 clones, with 75% to 90% as singletons. The sequenced material came from PBMCs or T cells enriched from blood (not recorded which). All receptors come from a man between 18 and 35 years old who had recovered from COVID-19.

The chain combines TRBV7-9 with TRBJ1-4; possible D gene TRBD1, 6 bases. The germline V gene encodes CDR1 SEHNR and CDR2 FQNEAQ (reference sequence). V lost 4 bases to trimming and J lost 1 base, with 7 bases between them. CDR3 size: 14 residues. CDR3 DNA: TGTGCCAGCAGCTCACAGGGAACTAATGAAAAACTGTTTTTT. Residues: CASSSQGTNEKLFF.

The chain couples TRBV30 to TRBJ1-6, with 11 positions matching TRBD1. The junction had 4 bases not matched to a gene; V was cut back by 5 bases and J by 7 bases. The CDR3 extends over 14 amino acids. The germline V gene has CDR1 GTSNPN and CDR2 SVGIG (reference sequence). The CDR3 region has the DNA TGTGCCTGGTCTTGGGACAGGGGGAATTCACCCCTCCACTTT. Amino acid sequence: CAWSWDRGNSPLHF.

V gene TRBV18 combines with J gene TRBJ2-2, with D unclear. In germline, CDR1 is KGHSH, CDR2 LQKENI. The CDR3 loop spans 14 amino acids. Trimming left V 0 bases short and J 6 bases short, with 8 bases between. The CDR3 DNA is TGTGCCAGCTCACCACCTGCGGTCCCCGGGGAGCTGTTTTTT. Its protein is CASSPPAVPGELFF.

The rearrangement joins TRBV18 to TRBJ2-1; D not resolved. The CDR3 loop spans 14 amino acids. The V end was cut by 0 bases, the J end by 3 bases, with 6 bases between. Germline V gives CDR1 KGHSH, CDR2 LQKENI. The CDR3 is CASSPPLNYNEQFF. As DNA, the CDR3 is TGTGCCAGCTCACCACCATTAAACTACAATGAGCAGTTCTTC. Complete variable domain (other parts from reference TRBV18 and TRBJ2-1): NAGVMQNPRHLVRRRGQEARLRCSPMKGHSHVYWYRQLPEEGLKFMVYLQKENIIDESGMPKERFSAEFPKEGPSILRIQQVVRGDSAAYFCASSPPLNYNEQFFGPGTRLTVL.

The chain carries TRBV6-5 and TRBJ2-2, with 8 nucleotides matching TRBD2. Germline assignment: CDR1 MNHEY and CDR2 SVGAGI. V lost 7 bases and J lost 0; bases outside the gene matches: 4. This CDR3 region has 15 residues. The CDR3 is CASKPGLANTGELFF. The DNA for the CDR3 is TGTGCCAGCAAGCCGGGACTAGCGAACACCGGGGAGCTGTTTTTT.

The rearrangement uses TRBV6-4 and TRBJ1-2; tentative D call: TRBD1 (5 bases). CDR1 is MRHNA and CDR2 is SNTAGT in the germline V gene. The CDR3 is made up of 16 amino acids. Trimming removed 0 bases at V and 1 base at J, with 12 bases between. CDR3 in DNA: TGTGCCAGCAGTGACTCGGGGGGGGTTTATAACTATGGCTACACCTTC. As protein: CASSDSGGVYNYGYTF.

The rearrangement uses TRBV11-2 and TRBJ1-4, with a possible D match to TRBD1 (5 bases). Germline CDR1 reads SGHAT; CDR2 reads FQNNGV. The CDR3 covers 14 residues. V lost 3 bases, J lost 8 bases, and 13 bases lay in between. Here the CDR3 reads CASSFQGKGEKLFF. CDR3 coding DNA: TGTGCCAGCAGCTTTCAGGGAAAGGGGGAAAAACTGTTTTTT.

This clone was observed a single time. The chain links TRBV24-1 to TRBJ2-7; 8 positions agree with TRBD1. Germline values: CDR1 KGHDR, CDR2 SFDVKD. The junction had 11 bases not matched to a gene; V was cut back by 5 bases and J by 3 bases. The CDR3 is 16 amino acids. This chain's CDR3 is CATSGAGTGSLYEQYF. The CDR3 nucleotides read TGTGCCACCAGTGGTGCCGGGACAGGTTCTCTCTACGAGCAGTACTTC.

V is TRBV30 and J is TRBJ1-1; 7 positions match TRBD1. Germline V gives CDR1 GTSNPN, CDR2 SVGIG (reference sequence). V dropped 1 base and J dropped 11; count of bases not matched to a gene: 7. This CDR3 is 12 amino acids long. CDR3 amino acids: CAWSGDSWTAFF. The CDR3, as DNA: TGTGCCTGGAGTGGGGACAGCTGGACGGCTTTCTTT.

The chain joins TRBV13 to TRBJ1-6, with D tentatively TRBD1 (6 bases). Between the trimmed V and J ends, which lost 7 bases and 8 bases, there was a span of 15 bases. The CDR3 is 14 residues long. Germline CDR1 reads PRHDT; CDR2 reads FYEKMQ (reference sequence). The CDR3: CASKPGGADSPLHF. In DNA, the CDR3 is TGTGCCAGCAAGCCGGGGGGCGCGGATTCACCCCTCCACTTT.